The 2 T cell receptor beta chains below were found in one sample sequenced in a study of response to subunit inactivated influenza vaccine. TCRdb re-analysed the RT-PCR reads in MiXCR, keeping a single row per CDR3 protein. The table lists hundreds of thousands of distinct CDR3 sequences, 14% of them singletons. The material sequenced was PBMCs from blood, taken roughly 15 days before vaccination. The receptor source for this set is a man aged 45-65 years who received an inactivated influenza vaccine.

V is TRBV2 and J is TRBJ2-7, with 10 nucleotides matching TRBD2. The V gene end was trimmed by 6 bases and the J gene end by 0 bases; junction bases not matched to a gene: 5. CDR1 SNHLY and CDR2 FYNNEI come from the germline V gene. This CDR3 region has 15 residues. The DNA of the CDR3 is TGTGCCAGCAGACCTAGCGGGGGCTCCTCCTACGAGCAGTACTTC. This gives the protein CASRPSGGSSYEQYF.

Many counts were recorded for this clonotype. The chain carries TRBV7-2 and TRBJ2-7; TRBD1 aligns across 8 bases. After removal of 4 bases from V and 4 bases from J, the junction contained 6 bases not matched to a gene. The germline V gene has CDR1 SGHTA and CDR2 FQGNSA. The CDR3 length is 14 residues. The CDR3 loop is CASSSAQGAYEQYF. The CDR3, as DNA: TGTGCCAGCAGCTCCGCGCAGGGGGCTTACGAGCAGTACTTC.